These 10 T cell receptor beta chains were all obtained from the same sample, sequenced in a study of blood T cell repertoires in COVID-19. Profiled with immunoSEQ multiplex PCR; TCRdb holds only in-frame clones, not every one. The table shows 180,000 or so clones, with 80% to 85% occurring only once. The sequencing input was peripheral blood. The source is a human donor with acute or convalescent COVID-19. The donor label of this sample is uncertain.

The CDR3 DNA reads TGTGCCAGCAGCCAAGCACAGGTCTCAAACACCATATATTTT. Residues: CASSQAQVSNTIYF. The rearrangement joins TRBV3-1 (or the pseudogene TRBV3-2) to TRBJ1-3, with D possibly matching TRBD1 (5 bases). The CDR3 length is 14 residues. Between the trimmed V and J ends, which lost 1 base and 6 bases, there was a span of 10 bases. The germline V gene encodes CDR1 LGHDT and CDR2 YNNKEL (reference sequence).

This clone has just one count. The J gene is TRBJ2-3, the V gene TRBV14, with 13 bases lining up with TRBD2. Germline V gene sequence: CDR1 SGHDN, CDR2 FVKESK. V gave up 3 bases and J gave up 4 bases; unmatched junction bases: 4. The CDR3 totals 16 residues. This chain's CDR3 is CASSHRTSGRPDTQYF. CDR3 coding DNA: TGTGCCAGCAGCCACCGGACTAGCGGGAGACCAGATACGCAGTATTTT.

The chain recombines TRBV7-9 with TRBJ2-7; possibly TRBD1 for D (5 bases). The CDR3 has 17 residues. The germline V and J ends were trimmed by 0 bases and 3 bases, with 18 bases remaining between them. Germline V gene data show CDR1 as SEHNR and CDR2 as FQNEAQ (reference sequence). CDR3 bases: TGTGCCAGCAGCTTAGCGAGACAGACCGAAAGGGGCTACGAGCAGTACTTC. Translated: CASSLARQTERGYEQYF.

V usage is TRBV6-5 and J usage is TRBJ1-2, with D possibly TRBD1 on 5 matching bases. Germline CDR1 MNHEY, CDR2 SVGAGI. V lost 0 bases and J 6 bases, leaving 8 bases between the germline ends. The CDR3 runs 13 residues. The CDR3 bases are TGTGCCAGCAGTTACTCGGCAGGGAATGGCTACACCTTC. Protein: CASSYSAGNGYTF.

This chain links TRBV29-1 with TRBJ2-7; D is undetermined. Trimming pared 5 bases from V and 0 bases from J, leaving 11 bases between. CDR3 length: 13 residues. Germline V CDR1 and CDR2: SQVTM, ANQGSEA. The CDR3 DNA reads as TGCAGCGTTACCCCCCCGGGCTCCTACGAGCAGTACTTC. It codes for CSVTPPGSYEQYF.

The chain joins TRBV7-3 to TRBJ2-2, with 12 bases aligning to TRBD2. Trimming removed 7 bases from V and 6 bases from J; junction bases left unmatched: 12. This CDR3 contains 17 residues. Germline CDR1 and CDR2: SGHTA and FQGTGA. The CDR3 protein is CASTATSGRGRAGELFF. CDR3 coding DNA: TGTGCCAGCACCGCGACTAGCGGGAGAGGTCGGGCCGGGGAGCTGTTTTTT. Combining the CDR3 with reference TRBV7-3 and TRBJ2-2 gives the whole variable domain GAGVSQTPSNKVTEKGKYVELRCDPISGHTALYWYRQSLGQGPEFLIYFQGTGAADDSGLPNDRFFAVRPEGSVSTLKIQRTERGDSAVYLCASTATSGRGRAGELFFGEGSRLTVL.

The chain combines TRBV7-2 with TRBJ2-2, with 10 bases matching TRBD2. Looked up from germline, CDR1 is SGHTA and CDR2 is FQGNSA. Trimming took 1 base from V and 7 from J; bases not matched to a gene: 6. This CDR3 region has 16 residues. This chain's CDR3 is CASSLVLIAGGGELFF. The CDR3 coding sequence is TGTGCCAGCAGCTTAGTTTTAATAGCGGGAGGCGGGGAGCTGTTTTTT.

A remark on this clone: Other DNA sequences within the sample encode an identical CDR3. This chain links TRBV27 with TRBJ2-7; no clear D gene. CDR1 is MNHEY and CDR2 is SMNVEV in the germline V gene (reference sequence). The V gene lost 3 bases and the J gene lost 3 bases, with 6 bases spanning the gap. There are 12 residues in the CDR3. The CDR3 DNA sequence: TGTGCCAGCAGTTTTAGAGGCTACGAGCAGTACTTC. This sequence encodes CASSFRGYEQYF.

V and J are TRBV9 and TRBJ1-3; TRBD1 aligns across 12 bases. Germline trimming cut 3 bases from V and 0 bases from J; bases unmatched to any gene: 7. This CDR3 is 18 amino acids long. In germline, CDR1 is SGDLS, CDR2 YYNGEE. CDR3 protein: CASSARDRGLSSGNTIYF. The CDR3 DNA reads TGTGCCAGCAGCGCCCGGGACAGGGGGCTTAGCTCTGGAAACACCATATATTTT.

This sequence joins TRBV10-3 and TRBJ1-6, with no clear D. Germline V gene data show CDR1 as ENHRY and CDR2 as SYGVKD. V dropped 4 bases and J dropped 10 bases, with 8 bases sitting between them. The CDR3 consists of 12 residues. CDR3 sequence: CAISGEVSPLHF. CDR3 nucleotides: TGTGCCATCAGTGGAGAGGTCTCACCCCTCCACTTT.